This record concerns one T cell receptor (beta chain) sequence. Other nucleotide sequences in the sample specify the same CDR3. The V gene lost 4 bases and the J gene lost 2 bases, with 8 bases spanning the gap. Germline lookup yields CDR1 KGHSH and CDR2 LQKENI. The CDR3 has 13 residues. The data are from a study of control samples from healthy donors and cancer patients. This table comes from immunoSEQ multiplex PCR, and its TCRdb copy is limited to in-frame clones, with some not included. Altogether roughly 200,000 clones are present, 90% to 95% being singletons, with the ten largest covering roughly 1.6%.

The receptor's source is a man younger than 30 in good health. The V call is TRBV18, the J call TRBJ1-2, with D perhaps matching TRBD1 (5 bases). Source material: blood. Here the CDR3 reads CASSRTGNYGYTF. The CDR3 DNA reads TGTGCCAGCTCACGTACAGGAAACTATGGCTACACCTTC.